This T cell receptor (beta chain) was identified in a study of beta chain features in type 1 diabetes. Across the study: All samples yielded about 100 million examined sorted cells. General observations from the study: TCRB CDR3s from Type 1 diabetes patients were moderately but significantly shorter in all four CD4+ subsets.

Details on this clone: Its cognate antigen is unknown.

The whole isolated RNA underwent reverse transcription, so sequencing captured expressed TCRB transcripts. Method: immunoSEQ multiplex PCR; TCRdb's copy keeps in-frame clones and lacks some. Here the sample spans around 300,000 clones, 8% to 13% being singletons. Every participating donor gave one draw, a heparinised blood sample averaging about 110 mL. This CDR3 is built from 17 residues. V lost 1 base to trimming and J lost 2 bases; unmatched junction nucleotides: 5. Germline V CDR1 and CDR2: MNHEY, SMNVEV (reference sequence). This clonotype was sampled from a woman between 25 and 40 years old in good health. Sequenced: naive CD4+ T cells from blood. This rearrangement joins TRBV27 to TRBJ1-5, with 10 bases matching TRBD1. CDR3 nucleotide sequence: TGTGCCAGCAGTTTATTCGGGACAGGGGTGGGCAATCAGCCCCAGCATTTT. Its protein is CASSLFGTGVGNQPQHF.